This T cell receptor beta chain was documented in a study of blood T cell repertoires in COVID-19. Study details: In each case, the material was cDNA or gDNA derived from T cells, B-cell-depleted T cells, or PBMCs.

Per the authors' pipeline: Amplification with reference gene primers provided the estimates of nucleated cell counts. Using immunoSEQ multiplex PCR, the repertoire was profiled, and TCRdb retains in-frame clones only, with some absent. The V and J calls and the clone size are those of that table, but D and trimming were determined from the DNA. The sample includes 200,000 to 250,000 clones, approximately 80% of them seen just once. The sequence was obtained from a human donor in a cohort sampled during active COVID-19. Sequencing input: peripheral blood.

The DNA for the CDR3 is TGTGCCAGCAGGGCTACTAGCGGTGGCACAGATACGCAGTATTTT. This gives the protein CASRATSGGTDTQYF. J is TRBJ2-3 and V is TRBV5-4, with 8 bases identical to TRBD2. CDR3 length equals 15 residues. Germline CDR1 SGHNT, CDR2 YYREEE (reference sequence). V trimming: 5 bases; J trimming: 1 base; junction bases outside the gene matches: 6.